The 12 T cell receptor beta chains presented below share a single source sample, sequenced in a study of T cell repertoires in ileal Crohn's disease. The protocol was immunoSEQ multiplex PCR, while the TCRdb copy is restricted to in-frame clones and leaves out a portion. The sample shows thousands of clones, about 81% of them seen only once. The sequenced material came from ileal tissue. Receptor source: an adult with Crohn's disease.

Written as DNA, the CDR3 is TGTGCCAGCAGCTTAGGCCACAGGGAAGGGTTTCAGCCCCAGCATTTT. It encodes CASSLGHREGFQPQHF. This chain joins TRBV13 and TRBJ1-5; D perhaps matches TRBD1 (6 bases). V lost 0 bases to trimming and J lost 6 bases, with 15 bases between them. The CDR3 is 16 residues long. Per germline, CDR1 PRHDT and CDR2 FYEKMQ (reference sequence).

CDR3 in amino acids: CASRGGTSRPQHF. The CDR3 DNA reads TGTGCCAGCAGGGGGGGGACATCACGGCCCCAGCATTTT. The V and J genes are TRBV6-1 and TRBJ1-5; the D gene is possibly TRBD1 (6 bases). The CDR3 is 13 residues long. Germline V gives CDR1 MNHNS, CDR2 SASEGT. V gave up 6 bases and J gave up 9 bases, with 15 bases separating them.

This chain connects TRBV9 to TRBJ2-3; D gene uncertain. The V and J ends lost 0 bases and 5 bases respectively, with 16 bases between them. Looked up from germline, CDR1 is SGDLS and CDR2 is YYNGEE. The CDR3 consists of 16 residues. CDR3 residues: CASSVGWMGTRDTQYF. CDR3 DNA: TGTGCCAGCAGCGTAGGGTGGATGGGCACTCGAGATACGCAGTATTTT. Full variable domain (rest looked up from reference TRBV9 and TRBJ2-3): DSGVTQTPKHLITATGQRVTLRCSPRSGDLSVYWYQQSLDQGLQFLIQYYNGEERAKGNILERFSAQQFPDLHSELNLSSLELGDSALYFCASSVGWMGTRDTQYFGPGTRLTVL.

V usage is TRBV7-9 and J usage is TRBJ2-4; TRBD1 matches at 9 bases. The CDR3 extends over 16 amino acids. Germline V gene data show CDR1 as SEHNR and CDR2 as FQNEAQ (reference sequence). V was pared by 2 bases and J by 4 bases, with 6 bases of the junction left unmatched. Here the CDR3 DNA reads TGTGCCAGCAGCTTACAATCCGGGACAGGGAAAAACATTCAGTACTTC. Its protein product is CASSLQSGTGKNIQYF.

This rearrangement joins TRBV11-2 to TRBJ2-2, with D perhaps TRBD1 (5 bases). The V end was cut by 5 bases, the J end by 6 bases, with 7 bases between. This CDR3 comprises 12 residues. Germline CDR1 and CDR2: SGHAT and FQNNGV. CDR3 residues: CASSRGPGELFF. The CDR3 nucleotides are TGTGCCAGCAGCAGGGGTCCCGGGGAGCTGTTTTTT.

The chain uses TRBV9 and TRBJ2-2; 9 bases are a match to TRBD1. V was pared by 3 bases and J by 1 base, with 10 bases of the junction left unmatched. The CDR3 consists of 18 residues. Germline V gene sequence: CDR1 SGDLS, CDR2 YYNGEE. The CDR3 coding sequence is TGTGCCAGCAGCGGTTGGACAGGGGAGATAGGGAACACCGGGGAGCTGTTTTTT. Translating gives CASSGWTGEIGNTGELFF.

This chain joins TRBV28 and TRBJ1-6; D is possibly TRBD1 (5 bases). The germline V gene has CDR1 MDHEN and CDR2 SYDVKM. The V end was cut by 7 bases, the J end by 1 base, with 11 bases between. The CDR3 runs to 15 residues. The DNA of the CDR3 is TGTGCCAGCAACGGAAGGGGATCCTATAATTCACCCCTCCACTTT. Its protein is CASNGRGSYNSPLHF.

This clone ranks as medium-sized (0.01 to 0.1%). This CDR3 is CASSLREGFYEQYF. The DNA for the CDR3 is TGTGCCAGCAGCCTCCGTGAGGGATTTTACGAGCAGTACTTC. The chain is built from TRBV28 and TRBJ2-7, with a weak D call TRBD2 (5 bases). Trimming pared 6 bases from V and 4 bases from J, leaving 16 bases between. Germline CDR1 is MDHEN and CDR2 is SYDVKM. The CDR3 totals 14 residues.

The rearrangement uses TRBV10-1 and TRBJ2-1; TRBD2 is a possible D gene (6 bases). V was cut by 4 bases and J by 5 bases, with 9 bases left in between. CDR1 is WNHNN and CDR2 is SYGVQD in the germline V gene (reference sequence). This CDR3 has 13 amino acids. The CDR3 nucleotides are TGCGCCAGCAGTGCTGGAGGGAACAATGAGCAGTTCTTC. It codes for CASSAGGNNEQFF.

The rearrangement uses TRBV5-8 and TRBJ1-5; 11 bases are shared with TRBD1. Germline values: CDR1 SGHTS, CDR2 YDEGEE. Losses at the gene ends were 0 bases for V and 2 bases for J; bases not matched to a gene: 7. The CDR3 length is 18 residues. Here the CDR3 reads CASSLGTGGGWGNQPQHF. The CDR3 coding sequence is TGTGCCAGCAGCTTGGGGACAGGGGGCGGGTGGGGCAATCAGCCCCAGCATTTT.

This clone has more than one count but fewer than ten. The chain is built from TRBV4-2 and TRBJ1-1; a possible D gene is TRBD1 (6 bases). Germline V gene lookup returns CDR1 LGHNA and CDR2 YNFKEQ. With 4 bases removed from V and 5 bases from J, the gap between germline ends came to 14 bases. CDR3 length: 14 residues. Here the CDR3 DNA reads TGTGCCAGCAGCCTCGGGGGGGCAGGGACTGAAGCTTTCTTT. Translated: CASSLGGAGTEAFF.

J is TRBJ2-1 and V is TRBV9; a possible D gene is TRBD1 (5 bases). CDR1 and CDR2 (germline): SGDLS, YYNGEE. CDR3 size: 15 residues. Trimming took 6 bases from V and 0 from J, leaving 13 bases between them. Here the CDR3 reads CASTETGFSYNEQFF. Here the CDR3 DNA reads TGTGCCAGCACCGAAACAGGTTTCTCCTACAATGAGCAGTTCTTC.